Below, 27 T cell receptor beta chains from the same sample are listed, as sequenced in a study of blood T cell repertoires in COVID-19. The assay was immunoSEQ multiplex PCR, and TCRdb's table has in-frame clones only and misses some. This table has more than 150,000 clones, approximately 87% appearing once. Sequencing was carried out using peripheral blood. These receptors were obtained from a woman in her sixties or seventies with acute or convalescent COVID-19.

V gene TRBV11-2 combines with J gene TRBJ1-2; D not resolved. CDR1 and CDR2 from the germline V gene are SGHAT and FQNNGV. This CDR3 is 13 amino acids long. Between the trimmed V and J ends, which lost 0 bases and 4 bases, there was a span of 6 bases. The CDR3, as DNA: TGTGCCAGCAGCTTAGAAAGGAGCTATGGCTACACCTTC. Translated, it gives CASSLERSYGYTF.

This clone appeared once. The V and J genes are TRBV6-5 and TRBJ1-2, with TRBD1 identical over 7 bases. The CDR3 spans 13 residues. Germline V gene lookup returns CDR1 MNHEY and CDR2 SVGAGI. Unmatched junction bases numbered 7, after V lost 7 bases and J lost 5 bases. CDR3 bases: TGTGCCAGCATCGACAGGGTGGGGTATGGCTACACCTTC. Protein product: CASIDRVGYGYTF.

This CDR3 reads CAWSSGGVADTQYF. The DNA of the CDR3 is TGTGCCTGGAGTTCTGGAGGCGTCGCAGATACGCAGTATTTT. This sequence joins TRBV30 and TRBJ2-3, with D maybe TRBD2 (5 bases). Germline V gene data show CDR1 as GTSNPN and CDR2 as SVGIG (reference sequence). The V end lost 2 bases, the J end lost 4 bases, and 13 bases lay between the germline ends. The CDR3 is 14 amino acids.

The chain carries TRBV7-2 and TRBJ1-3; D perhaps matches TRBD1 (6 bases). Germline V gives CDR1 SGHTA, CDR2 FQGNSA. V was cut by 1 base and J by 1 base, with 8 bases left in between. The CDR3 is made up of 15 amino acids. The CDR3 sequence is CASSLVTGSGNTIYF. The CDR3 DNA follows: TGTGCCAGCAGCTTAGTCACAGGGTCTGGAAACACCATATATTTT.

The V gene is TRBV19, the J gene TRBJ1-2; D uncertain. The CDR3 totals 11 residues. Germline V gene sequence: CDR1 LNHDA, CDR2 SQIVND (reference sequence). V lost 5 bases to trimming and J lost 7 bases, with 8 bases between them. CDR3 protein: CASSARGGYTF. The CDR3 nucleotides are TGTGCCAGTAGTGCCAGAGGTGGCTACACCTTC. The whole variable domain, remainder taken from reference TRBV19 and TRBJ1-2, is DGGITQSPKYLFRKEGQNVTLSCEQNLNHDAMYWYRQDPGQGLRLIYYSQIVNDFQKGDIAEGYSVSREKKESFPLTVTSAQKNPTAFYLCASSARGGYTFGSGTRLTVV.

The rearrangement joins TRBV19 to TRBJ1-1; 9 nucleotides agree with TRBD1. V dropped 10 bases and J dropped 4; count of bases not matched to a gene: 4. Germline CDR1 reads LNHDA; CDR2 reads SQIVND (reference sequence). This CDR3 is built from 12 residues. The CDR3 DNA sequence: TGTGCCACTACAGGGGGCGGCACTGAAGCTTTCTTT. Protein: CATTGGGTEAFF. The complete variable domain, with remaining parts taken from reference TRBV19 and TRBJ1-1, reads DGGITQSPKYLFRKEGQNVTLSCEQNLNHDAMYWYRQDPGQGLRLIYYSQIVNDFQKGDIAEGYSVSREKKESFPLTVTSAQKNPTAFYLCATTGGGTEAFFGQGTRLTVV.

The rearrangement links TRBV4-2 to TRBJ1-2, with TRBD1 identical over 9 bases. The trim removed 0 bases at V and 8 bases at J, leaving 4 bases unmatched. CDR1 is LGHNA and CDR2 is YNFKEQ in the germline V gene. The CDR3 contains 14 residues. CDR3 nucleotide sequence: TGTGCCAGCAGCCAAGAGAGGGACAGGGAAGGCTACACCTTC. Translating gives CASSQERDREGYTF.

Written as DNA, the CDR3 is TGTGCCAGCAGTAGAAGCGGGTCTCAGGTCTACGAGCAGTACTTC. The encoded protein is CASSRSGSQVYEQYF. The V and J genes are TRBV6-5 and TRBJ2-7; D is perhaps TRBD2 (6 bases). Germline assignment: CDR1 MNHEY and CDR2 SVGAGI. V dropped 5 bases and J dropped 3 bases, with 17 bases sitting between them. CDR3 length: 15 amino acids.

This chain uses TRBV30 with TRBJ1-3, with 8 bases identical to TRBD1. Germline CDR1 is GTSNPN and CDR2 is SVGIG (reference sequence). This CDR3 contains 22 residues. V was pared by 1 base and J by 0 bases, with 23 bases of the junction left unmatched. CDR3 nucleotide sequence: TGTGCCTGGAGTGCGCGGTGGACAGGGAAGAACCCAACGAGGATCTCTGGAAACACCATATATTTT. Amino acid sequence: CAWSARWTGKNPTRISGNTIYF.

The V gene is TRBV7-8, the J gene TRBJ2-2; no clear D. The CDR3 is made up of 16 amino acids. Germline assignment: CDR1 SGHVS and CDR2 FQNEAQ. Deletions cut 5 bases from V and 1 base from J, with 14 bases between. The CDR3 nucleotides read TGTGCCAGCAGCATACTGACAATCCGGAACACCGGGGAGCTGTTTTTT. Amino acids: CASSILTIRNTGELFF.

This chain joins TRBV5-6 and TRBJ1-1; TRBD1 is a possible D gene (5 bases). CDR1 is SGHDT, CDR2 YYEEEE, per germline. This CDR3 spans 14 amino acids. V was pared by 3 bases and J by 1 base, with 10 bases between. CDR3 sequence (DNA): TGTGCCAGCAGCTACGGGACTGGGAACACTGAAGCTTTCTTT. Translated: CASSYGTGNTEAFF.

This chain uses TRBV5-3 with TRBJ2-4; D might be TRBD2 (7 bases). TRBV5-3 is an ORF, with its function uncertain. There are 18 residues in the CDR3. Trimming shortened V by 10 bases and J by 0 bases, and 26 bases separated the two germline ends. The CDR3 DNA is TGTGCCCTCCCACTCCCTTCGGGGGGCAGGGTAGCCAAAAACATTCAGTACTTC. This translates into CALPLPSGGRVAKNIQYF.

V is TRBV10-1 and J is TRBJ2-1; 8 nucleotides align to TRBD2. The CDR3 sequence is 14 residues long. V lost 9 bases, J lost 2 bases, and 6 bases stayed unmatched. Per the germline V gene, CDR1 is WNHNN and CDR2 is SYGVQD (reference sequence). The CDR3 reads CAREAGDPYNEQFF. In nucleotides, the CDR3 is TGCGCCAGAGAAGCGGGAGACCCCTACAATGAGCAGTTCTTC.

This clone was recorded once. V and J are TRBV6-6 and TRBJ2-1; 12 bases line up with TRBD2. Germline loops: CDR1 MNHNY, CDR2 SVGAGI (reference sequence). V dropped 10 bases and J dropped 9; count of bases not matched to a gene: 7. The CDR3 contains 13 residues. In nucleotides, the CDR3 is TGTGCCACCCAGACTAGCGGGGGTCGTGAGCAGTTCTTC. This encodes CATQTSGGREQFF.

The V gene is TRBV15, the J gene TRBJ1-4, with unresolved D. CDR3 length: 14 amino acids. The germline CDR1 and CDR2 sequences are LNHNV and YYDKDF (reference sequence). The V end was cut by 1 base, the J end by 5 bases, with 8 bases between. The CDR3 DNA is TGTGCCACCAGCAGAGGGAGAAGGAATGAAAAACTGTTTTTT. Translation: CATSRGRRNEKLFF.

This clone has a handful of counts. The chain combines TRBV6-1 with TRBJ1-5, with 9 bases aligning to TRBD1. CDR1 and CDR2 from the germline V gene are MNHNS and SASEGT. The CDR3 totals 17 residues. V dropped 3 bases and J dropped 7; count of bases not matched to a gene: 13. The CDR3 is CASSDTMGQGLRQPQHF. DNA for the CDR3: TGTGCCAGCAGTGACACGATGGGACAGGGTTTAAGACAGCCCCAGCATTTT.

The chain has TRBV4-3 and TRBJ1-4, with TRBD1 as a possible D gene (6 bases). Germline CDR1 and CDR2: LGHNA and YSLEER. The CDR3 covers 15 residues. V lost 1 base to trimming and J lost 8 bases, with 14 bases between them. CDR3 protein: CASSQANTGLEKLFF. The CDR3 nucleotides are TGCGCCAGCAGCCAAGCTAACACAGGGCTGGAAAAACTGTTTTTT.

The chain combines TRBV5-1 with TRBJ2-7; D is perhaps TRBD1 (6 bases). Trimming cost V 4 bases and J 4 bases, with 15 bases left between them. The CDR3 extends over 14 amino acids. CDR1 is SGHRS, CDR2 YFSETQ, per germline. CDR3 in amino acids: CASSQQGVRYEQYF. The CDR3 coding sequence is TGCGCCAGCAGCCAACAGGGTGTAAGATACGAGCAGTACTTC.

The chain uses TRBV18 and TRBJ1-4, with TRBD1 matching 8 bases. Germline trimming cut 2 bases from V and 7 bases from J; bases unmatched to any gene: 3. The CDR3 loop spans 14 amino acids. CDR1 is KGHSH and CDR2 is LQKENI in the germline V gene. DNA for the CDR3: TGTGCCAGCTCACCATTACAGGGGGGTGAAAAACTGTTTTTT. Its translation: CASSPLQGGEKLFF.

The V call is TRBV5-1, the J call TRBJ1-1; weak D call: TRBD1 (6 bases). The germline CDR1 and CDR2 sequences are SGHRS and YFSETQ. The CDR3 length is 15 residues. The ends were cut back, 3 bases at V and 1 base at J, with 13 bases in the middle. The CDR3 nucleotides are TGCGCCAGCAGCTGGACGCAGGGGTCGAACACTGAAGCTTTCTTT. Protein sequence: CASSWTQGSNTEAFF.

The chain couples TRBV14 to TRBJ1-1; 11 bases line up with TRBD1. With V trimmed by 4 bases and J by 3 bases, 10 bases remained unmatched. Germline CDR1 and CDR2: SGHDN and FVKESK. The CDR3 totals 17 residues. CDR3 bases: TGTGCCAGCAGCCTAAATGGACAGGGGGCTGCCGACACTGAAGCTTTCTTT. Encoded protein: CASSLNGQGAADTEAFF.

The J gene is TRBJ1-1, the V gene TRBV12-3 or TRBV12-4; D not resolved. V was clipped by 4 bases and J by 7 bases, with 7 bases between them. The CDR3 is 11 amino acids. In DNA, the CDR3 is TGTGCCAGCAGTTCTCTTAATGAAGCTTTCTTT. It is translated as CASSSLNEAFF.

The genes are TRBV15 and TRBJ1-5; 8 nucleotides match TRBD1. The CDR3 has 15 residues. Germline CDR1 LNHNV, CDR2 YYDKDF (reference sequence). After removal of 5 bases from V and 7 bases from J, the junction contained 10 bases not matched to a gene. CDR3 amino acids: CATSGPDRVVQPQHF. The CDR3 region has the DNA TGTGCCACCAGCGGACCGGACAGGGTGGTCCAGCCCCAGCATTTT.

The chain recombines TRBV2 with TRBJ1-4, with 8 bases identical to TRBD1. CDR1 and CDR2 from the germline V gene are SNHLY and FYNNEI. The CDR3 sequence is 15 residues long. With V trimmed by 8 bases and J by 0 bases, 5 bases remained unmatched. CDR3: CASGKQGATNEKLFF. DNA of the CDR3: TGTGCCAGCGGGAAACAGGGGGCAACTAATGAAAAACTGTTTTTT.

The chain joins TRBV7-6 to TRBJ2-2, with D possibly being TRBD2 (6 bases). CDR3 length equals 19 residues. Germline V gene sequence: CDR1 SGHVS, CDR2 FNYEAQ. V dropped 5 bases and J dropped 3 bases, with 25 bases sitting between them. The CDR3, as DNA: TGTGCCAGCAGCCTTACCCAATCGGCGGGGATGCGGGACACCGGGGAGCTGTTTTTT. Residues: CASSLTQSAGMRDTGELFF.

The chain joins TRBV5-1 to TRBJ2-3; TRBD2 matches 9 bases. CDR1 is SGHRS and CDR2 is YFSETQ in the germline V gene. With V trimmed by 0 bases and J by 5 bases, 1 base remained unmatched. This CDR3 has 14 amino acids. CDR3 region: CASSLGSGGDTQYF. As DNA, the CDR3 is TGCGCCAGCAGCTTGGGTAGCGGGGGAGATACGCAGTATTTT.

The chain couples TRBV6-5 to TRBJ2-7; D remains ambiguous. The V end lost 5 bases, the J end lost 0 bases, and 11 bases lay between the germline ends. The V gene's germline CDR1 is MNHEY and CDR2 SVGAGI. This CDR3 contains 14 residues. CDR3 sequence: CASSPRESSYEQYF. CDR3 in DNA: TGTGCCAGCAGTCCAAGAGAGAGCTCCTACGAGCAGTACTTC.